The sequence of this T cell receptor (beta chain) was determined in a study of PD-L1 blockade in urothelial cancer. Study-wide background: Atezolizumab therapy began for patients at some point between 2013 and 2015, dosed at 1,200 mg intravenously every 3 weeks. The researchers analyzed blood 3 weeks (second dose) and 6 weeks after treatment start.

To note about this clone: Its matching antigen is unknown.

Time point in this sample: pretreatment peripheral blood. Points from the study as a whole: Durable benefit accompanied greater 3-week expansion of tumor-associated blood clones.

Spiking each PCR with synthetic TCR analog templates was performed. Repertoires were generated with immunoSEQ multiplex PCR, while TCRdb's copy carries only in-frame clones and drops some. The sample contains about 56,000 clones, 85% to 90% of which appear only once. This material consisted of PBMCs, taken around atezolizumab (anti-PD-L1) treatment. This sequence originates from a man between 65 and 79 years old with urothelial cancer.

CDR3: CASSIRDGTGVSYEQYF. Here the CDR3 DNA reads TGTGCCAGCAGCATACGCGACGGGACAGGGGTTTCCTACGAGCAGTACTTC. This sequence joins TRBV13 and TRBJ2-7, with TRBD1 matching 10 bases. Germline V CDR1 and CDR2: PRHDT, FYEKMQ (reference sequence). With V trimmed by 5 bases and J by 1 base, 11 bases remained unmatched. The CDR3 runs 17 residues. Full variable domain (rest looked up from reference TRBV13 and TRBJ2-7): AAGVIQSPRHLIKEKRETATLKCYPIPRHDTVYWYQQGPGQDPQFLISFYEKMQSDKGSIPDRFSAQQFSDYHSELNMSSLELGDSALYFCASSIRDGTGVSYEQYFGPGTRLTVT.